These T cell receptor beta chains were read from a single sample in a study of identical twins. TCRdb analysed the 5' RACE reads with MiXCR anew, one entry per CDR3 protein. The sample consists of roughly 630,000 distinct CDR3 sequences, 7.1% of them appearing once. These data also formed part of another study, on yellow fever vaccine responses in identical twins.

Sequencing was carried out using PBMCs. The receptor set was obtained from a woman aged 18 to 35 in good health. Each CDR3 is given with its conserved first and last residue. A D gene is named only where the DNA matches it firmly. Some rows mark clone size as missing; the rest say once, few, many or name a class of expanded clone.

clone_size j_call d_call v_call cdr3_length cdr3_aa cdr3_nt
many TRBJ2-2 NA TRBV29-1 12 CSVVANTGELFF TGCAGCGTGGTAGCGAACACCGGGGAGCTGTTTTTT
few TRBJ2-1 TRBD2 TRBV12-3/TRBV12-4 20 CASSLRAPGTSGRWGNEQFF TGTGCCAGCAGTTTACGGGCCCCGGGGACTAGCGGGAGGTGGGGGAATGAGCAGTTCTTC
NA TRBJ2-7 NA TRBV7-9 16 CASSSDQAGLSYEQYF TGTGCCAGCAGTTCCGACCAAGCGGGTTTATCCTACGAGCAGTACTTC
many TRBJ2-1 TRBD2 TRBV5-6 16 CASSLAGGRSYNEQFF TGTGCCAGCAGCTTAGCGGGGGGGCGCTCCTACAATGAGCAGTTCTTC
NA TRBJ1-5 TRBD1 TRBV5-6 17 CASSLFFAGGEDQPQHF TGTGCCAGCAGCTTGTTCTTCGCAGGGGGCGAGGATCAGCCCCAGCATTTT
few TRBJ2-6 TRBD1 TRBV20-1 13 CSARLGQGTVLTF TGCAGTGCTAGACTCGGACAGGGAACCGTGCTGACTTTC
few TRBJ2-1 NA TRBV20-1 12 CSASPVHHEQFF TGCAGTGCTAGCCCGGTTCATCATGAGCAGTTCTTC
few TRBJ1-2 TRBD1 TRBV3-1 16 CASSQINTGGSDGYTF TGTGCCAGCAGCCAGATTAATACAGGGGGTTCGGATGGCTACACCTTC
NA TRBJ2-1 TRBD1 TRBV29-1 12 CSVVLDRVEQFF TGCAGCGTTGTTCTTGACAGGGTAGAGCAGTTCTTC
few TRBJ1-5 NA TRBV20-1 15 CSASQRGGGNQPQHF TGCAGTGCTAGTCAACGGGGTGGGGGCAATCAGCCCCAGCATTTT
few TRBJ2-2 NA TRBV3-1 17 CASSQTTGMGRTGELFF TGTGCCAGCAGCCAAACAACCGGGATGGGGAGGACCGGGGAGCTGTTTTTT
few TRBJ2-5 TRBD1 TRBV5-1 16 CASSGRTGGLQETQYF TGCGCCAGCAGCGGGAGGACAGGGGGCCTTCAAGAGACCCAGTACTTC
many TRBJ1-5 NA TRBV12-3/TRBV12-4 13 CASSFSRGLPQHF TGTGCCAGCAGTTTTTCACGGGGACTGCCCCAGCATTTT
NA TRBJ2-2 NA TRBV24-1 15 CATSARSGNTGELFF TGTGCCACCAGCGCCAGGTCGGGGAACACCGGGGAGCTGTTTTTT
NA TRBJ1-5 TRBD1 TRBV2 15 CASSNGQGDGQPQHF TGTGCCAGCAGTAATGGACAGGGGGATGGTCAGCCCCAGCATTTT
NA TRBJ2-1 TRBD2 TRBV10-3 13 CASSGVTYNEQFF TGTGCCTCCAGCGGGGTGACTTACAATGAGCAGTTCTTC
NA TRBJ1-1 NA TRBV6-2/TRBV6-3 17 CASSYSRRRSVESEAFF TGTGCCAGCAGTTACTCGAGGAGAAGGTCCGTAGAGTCGGAGGCTTTCTTT
NA TRBJ2-6 NA TRBV4-1 20 CASSHRVGSESPSGANVLTF TGCGCCAGCAGCCATCGTGTGGGGTCCGAATCCCCCTCTGGGGCCAACGTCCTGACTTTC
few TRBJ2-5 TRBD1 TRBV5-1 18 CASSLANFQVDRGETQYF TGCGCCAGCAGCTTGGCCAATTTCCAAGTCGACAGGGGAGAGACCCAGTACTTC
NA TRBJ2-2 TRBD2 TRBV10-3 19 CAICGGGGPKFTNTGELFF TGTGCCATCTGCGGTGGGGGAGGGCCCAAATTTACGAACACCGGGGAGCTGTTTTTT
NA TRBJ2-1 TRBD2 TRBV7-8 17 CASSSLLSSGSYNEQFF TGTGCCAGCAGCTCCCTTCTGTCTAGCGGGTCCTACAATGAGCAGTTCTTC
NA TRBJ2-5 NA TRBV15 14 CATSSLKGKETQYF TGTGCCACCAGCAGTCTTAAGGGGAAAGAGACCCAGTACTTC
many TRBJ2-3 TRBD2 TRBV5-1 16 CASSGKAGVATDTQYF TGCGCCAGCAGCGGTAAGGCGGGAGTAGCGACAGATACGCAGTATTTT
NA TRBJ2-5 TRBD2 TRBV12-3/TRBV12-4 15 CASSTGTSGAETQYF TGTGCCAGCAGTACCGGGACTAGCGGGGCGGAGACCCAGTACTTC
few TRBJ2-1 TRBD1 TRBV28 16 CASSFPLGQVVNEQFF TGTGCCAGCAGTTTTCCCCTTGGACAGGTAGTGAATGAGCAGTTCTTC
NA TRBJ2-5 TRBD2 TRBV25-1 16 CASSELGTSGQETQYF TGTGCCAGCAGTGAATTGGGGACTAGCGGACAAGAGACCCAGTACTTC
few TRBJ1-2 NA TRBV6-2/TRBV6-3 13 CASSYSREYGYTF TGTGCCAGCAGTTACTCACGGGAGTATGGCTACACCTTC
NA TRBJ2-5 TRBD2 TRBV7-9 17 CASSVPKAGGGQETQYF TGTGCCAGCAGCGTCCCCAAAGCGGGAGGGGGCCAAGAGACCCAGTACTTC
many TRBJ1-1 NA TRBV3-1 13 CASSQNGGPEAFF TGTGCCAGCAGCCAAAATGGGGGGCCTGAAGCTTTCTTT
NA TRBJ2-1 NA TRBV6-6 13 CASRRLAIDEQFF TGTGCCAGCAGACGGCTAGCTATCGATGAGCAGTTCTTC
few TRBJ2-7 TRBD2 TRBV7-8 16 CASSSLGSSGAYEQYF TGTGCCAGCAGCTCATTAGGGTCTAGCGGAGCCTACGAGCAGTACTTC
few TRBJ2-4 TRBD2 TRBV5-5 15 CASSLELAAKNIQYF TGTGCCAGCAGCTTGGAACTAGCGGCCAAAAACATTCAGTACTTC
few TRBJ2-2 TRBD2 TRBV20-1 13 CSARAGATGELFF TGCAGTGCTCGAGCGGGGGCGACCGGGGAGCTGTTTTTT
NA TRBJ2-1 TRBD1 TRBV3-1 17 CASSQAGQGSSYNEQFF TGTGCCTCCAGCCAAGCAGGACAGGGGAGTTCCTACAATGAGCAGTTCTTC